This T cell receptor beta chain was found in a study of cytotoxic CD8 clonotypes in ibrutinib-treated CLL. Study context: Partial responders approximately 24, complete 2; some twelve progressed and 14 stayed in remission by median around 68 months. Investigators collected response samples after a median about twelve months of treatment, range 6 to 36. General study findings and limits: Clonality was higher at baseline than in age-matched healthy donors and tracked circulating CD8+ T-cell counts. With treatment, public clonotypes, which were uncommon, either contracted or remained stable.

Here immunoSEQ multiplex PCR was the method, and the copy in TCRdb shows in-frame clones only, minus some. The table has about 160,000 clones, around 80% seen once. CDR1 is ENHRY, CDR2 SYGVKD, per germline. The V and J ends lost 10 bases and 4 bases, in that order; junction bases with no gene match: 2. The CDR3 totals 11 residues. Comments on this clone: Its specificity is not known.

This receptor was taken from a human donor with chronic lymphocytic leukemia. The chain uses TRBV10-3 and TRBJ2-5; 8 nucleotides line up with TRBD1. The sequencing here drew on PBMCs, taken after 24 months of ibrutinib treatment. The CDR3 protein is CATGQGETQYF. The CDR3 DNA reads TGTGCCACCGGACAGGGAGAGACCCAGTACTTC.